This T cell receptor (beta chain) was observed in a study of cytomegalovirus exposure and HLA in healthy donors (dated by TCRdb to 2017 to 2019). The study in broad terms: An earlier analysis of some 550 of the donors reported 250 to 300 Gb of sequence data and roughly 100 million unique TCR beta sequences from around 200 million T cells. Roughly 300 gigabases of sequencing data and 70 million to 100 million unique TCR sequences were included in an early release covering about 620 HLA-typed donors. The genetic ancestry cluster associated with self-reported Caucasian donors included over 80% of the 398 genotyped donors. The aim of the study was to test whether cataloging public T cell receptors could identify signatures of past pathogen exposure. Using immunosequencing, the study profiled T cell repertoires from about 610 subjects and related those repertoires to cytomegalovirus serostatus. A separate validation cohort of some 130 different subjects was used in addition to the roughly 620-subject first cohort. The study combined high-throughput TCR immunosequencing, statistical association of individual TCRs with disease status, and machine learning to predict cytomegalovirus infection status. A later analysis re-examined previously published TCR beta repertoires from hundreds of donors and added high-resolution HLA genotyping to investigate patterns of TCR occurrence. The later analysis used no new phenotypic data to find candidate immune exposures, relying instead on TCR beta sequences and their occurrence across donors. In an earlier analysis of a few hundred of the donors, high-throughput TCR beta sequencing was used to judge whether each TCR beta V gene segment behaved as functional or pseudogenic. Alongside the repertoire data, information on donor age, sex, ethnicity and CMV serostatus was compiled. A later genetic analysis took genome-wide SNP genotypes for 398 of the 666 donors and used that subset as a discovery cohort. All discovery cohort repertoires had been generated using a single sequencing platform. Both class I and class II loci were covered by HLA typing, at four-digit resolution. The number of typed donors differed by locus: about 620-640 for A, B, C, DRB1 and DQB1; 522 for DQA1; some 610 for DPA1; and about 470 for DPB1. Several DR-DQ haplotypes were handled as single units for association and clustering because linkage in the cohort was strong. Across 300 to 400 genotyped donors of the cohort, an average of roughly 250,000 unique TCR beta nucleotide sequences per donor were sequenced, and 15% to 20% of those sequences were non-productive.

In its sample, this clone was seen a few times. The antigen it recognizes is unknown. Base quality data are lacking; no much larger clone is found one base away. Libraries were built with the immunoSEQ multiplex PCR assay. For the multiplex PCR, a mixture combining 60 forward primers for TCR Vbeta segments and 13 reverse primers for TCR Jbeta segments was used. Amplification of the CDR3 region of rearranged TCR beta genes was performed with a multiplex PCR assay on genomic DNA. Amplified TCR beta libraries were sequenced as 87-base-pair reads on the Illumina HiSeq System. The source study handled its data this way. A later analysis counted some 80 million unique TCR beta chains across the 650 to 700 repertoires, and 9.5 million to 11 million of these chains were shared by at least two donors. Raw reads were error-corrected and collapsed into unique sequences by a nearest-neighbor algorithm in which closely related sequences were merged to remove PCR and sequencing errors. To assign V, D and J gene segments, CDR3 sequences were aligned to IMGT reference sequences. Each retained sequence needed at least a six-nucleotide match to both a V gene segment and a J gene segment. A rearrangement counted as productive if the CDR3 had no stop codons and remained in frame with V and J, and every other rearrangement counted as non-productive. CDR3 was defined according to IMGT convention as the region running from the second conserved V-encoded cysteine to the conserved J-encoded phenylalanine. In an earlier analysis of approximately 590 of the donors, sequences lacking an unambiguous match to a single V gene segment were excluded. An earlier analysis of fewer than 650 of the donors classified V segments as functional when productive rearrangements were above 56.7% and as segregating when the standard deviation between donors was above 5%. A statistical classification framework was built for diagnosing cytomegalovirus status from the catalog of TCR beta chain sequences. V and J gene assignment, in a later analysis, came from comparing TCR nucleotide sequences with IMGT/GENE-DB human TR gene sequences. Using the TCRdist pipeline, a later analysis assigned CDR3 sequences along with most-parsimonious VDJ recombination scenarios. In a later analysis, each TCR beta chain was defined by its CDR3 amino acid sequence together with its V-gene family, and reads without a unique V-gene family were excluded. A later analysis removed 550 to 700 highly shared, low-generation-probability nucleotide sequences to deal with suspected cross-contamination and a sequencing artifact. For each public chain, a later analysis derived a clonal expansion index from normalized ranks of inferred template counts within each repertoire. Generation probabilities in a later analysis came from a VDJ recombination model fitted to out-of-frame rearrangements, and those results were checked against IGoR. In a later analysis, hypergeometric tests were used to score TCR-TCR, TCR-HLA and TCR-CMV co-occurrence, with a repertoire-size bias correction applied to TCR pairs. In a later analysis, false discovery rates were estimated by permuting HLA or CMV assignments 20 times. A later analysis grouped co-occurring TCRs with DBSCAN, adding TCRdist sequence similarity when clustering within HLA-allele-positive subsets. Repertoires with fewer than 30,000 or more than 120,000 public chains were left out of co-occurrence clustering, as were four to six repertoires with anomalous nucleotide sharing. TCRdb took this table from immuneACCESS and kept in-frame rearrangements with V and J called. Such tables lack part of the clones; where checked against another copy, unresolved V genes explain under half of the gap, and the rest is unexplained. The V and J calls and clone size are taken from that table; D and trimming were inferred from the DNA. This sample lists about 160,000 clones; more than 65% were detected once. The ten biggest clones cover about 1.3% of the sample.

The cohort comprised more than 550 healthy bone marrow donors. Cohort members were all nominally healthy when sampled, although unrecorded immune exposures were likely present. The donor tested CMV seronegative, placing the donor among the 350 to 400 seronegative members of the cohort. A peripheral blood sample was collected from each donor, and TCR beta sequencing was performed on peripheral blood mononuclear cells. The Qiagen DNeasy Blood Extraction Kit was used to extract genomic DNA from the blood cell samples. Germline trimming amounts to 5 bases on V and 6 bases on J, with 10 as the count of junction bases outside the gene matches. Taken from cysteine to phenylalanine, the CDR3 has 16 residues. The retained sequence is limited to the CDR3, 48 bases, with the frame set at the first base. The germline V gene encodes CDR1 LNHNV and CDR2 YYDKDF (reference sequence). Study-level results and caveats: Most TCR sequences were seen in very few donors, while some public TCRs were found in many individuals. A later analysis found that TCR association rates varied across HLA loci, with DRB1 alleles showing the most associated TCRs and HLA-C alleles the fewest. When HLA alleles, especially DR and DQ, strongly co-occurred, TCR associations were difficult to assign to individual alleles. Because counts were too low, roughly 16 rarely observed V segments, including chromosome 9 orphons, were left out of the earlier analysis of 587 of the donors. Broadly in line with IMGT annotations, most TCR beta V segments showed up in productive rearrangements about 87% or about 30% of the time in an earlier analysis of a few hundred of the donors. A total of 164 TCR beta chains were listed by the study as associated with cytomegalovirus. Some IMGT-functional V segments, including TRBV6-2 and TRBV6-3, could not be told apart with the 87-base-pair reads, so those segments were excluded. Compared with equally common non-associated chains, HLA-associated TCR beta chains in a later analysis were more clonally expanded and had lower generation probabilities. A further reported finding was that TCR beta sequences accurately predicted the HLA-A and HLA-B alleles for most subjects in the first cohort. Cytomegalovirus status was reported to be diagnosed by the classifier with high specificity and sensitivity in both the original and validation cohorts. For the cohort, immune exposure information was limited to CMV serostatus. According to a later genetic analysis, donors in an Asian-associated ancestry cluster had fewer N-insertions in productive TCRs than the roughly 670-donor mean. Linkage disequilibrium might explain the correlated functional status among segregating V segments, but an unknown experimental factor could not be excluded. Sequencing depth was assumed to be roughly uniform across donors in the presence/absence analyses, though that assumption may not hold. A few of the identified cytomegalovirus-associated TCR beta chains were confirmed in vitro to be specific for cytomegalovirus antigens. Only TCR beta chains were sequenced in this cohort, and the absence of alpha or paired-chain data limited detectable features. A later analysis found that most CMV-associated TCR beta chains appeared HLA-restricted, with HLA associations seemingly driven largely by CMV exposure. An association between a missense DCLRE1C variant and V-gene and J-gene trimming of TCR beta chains was found in a later genetic analysis and replicated in an independent cohort. According to the authors, the approach could potentially be generalized to other disease states and immunological phenotypes. Several of the top co-occurrence clusters appeared to be linked to parvovirus B19, influenza, CMV and Epstein-Barr virus, according to a later analysis. Because some donors lacked HLA typing at each locus, the association tests relied only on the typed subset. Specific HLA alleles were associated with 18,000 or so TCR beta sequences at a false discovery rate of 0.05 in a later analysis. The sequencing pipeline was judged likely to have produced a cluster of highly shared sequence variants as a technical artifact.

The rearranged segments are TRBV15 and TRBJ1-5, with 10 central nucleotides matching TRBD1. This TCR was recovered from a woman between 50 and 59 years old in good health and CMV-seronegative. Sample: PBMCs. The sequenced DNA: TGTGCCACCAGCGGTCGTGACAGGGGGCGAGGTCAGCCCCAGCATTTT. The resulting protein is CATSGRDRGRGQPQHF.